A selection of T cell receptor beta chains follows, all from one sample in a study of blood T cell repertoires in COVID-19. Only in-frame clones appear in the TCRdb table, and some are missing; sequencing was by immunoSEQ multiplex PCR. This sample has around 120,000 clones, with roughly 90% found just once. What was sequenced was peripheral blood. The receptors come from a man aged 45-60 years with acute or convalescent COVID-19. Both conserved end residues are part of each CDR3. D genes are given only for firm matches. Expanded clones get a size class; other rows say once, few or many, or leave the size out.

clone size	D gene	V gene	J gene	CDR3 protein	CDR3 DNA
-	TRBD2	TRBV4-1	TRBJ2-1	CASSRSLAGTANEQFF	TGCGCCAGCAGCCGGTCGCTAGCGGGAACCGCCAATGAGCAGTTCTTC
-	-	TRBV27	TRBJ1-4	CASSLARGGDNEKLFF	TGTGCCAGCAGTTTAGCTCGGGGGGGTGACAATGAAAAACTGTTTTTT
-	TRBD1	TRBV19	TRBJ2-3	CASSLGQGYTDTQYF	TGTGCCAGTAGTCTAGGACAGGGCTACACAGATACGCAGTATTTT
-	-	TRBV11-2	TRBJ2-2	CASRPFGTGELFF	TGTGCCAGCAGGCCATTCGGCACCGGGGAGCTGTTTTTT
-	TRBD1	TRBV5-1	TRBJ1-2	CASSWDSLNYGYTF	TGCGCCAGCAGCTGGGACAGTTTAAACTATGGCTACACCTTC
-	-	TRBV6-5	TRBJ1-2	CASKTLLGGYTF	TGTGCCAGCAAAACCCTACTCGGTGGCTACACCTTC
-	-	TRBV2	TRBJ2-7	CASSVGGPYEQYF	TGTGCCAGCAGTGTGGGGGGGCCCTACGAGCAGTACTTC
-	TRBD1	TRBV6-2/TRBV6-3	TRBJ2-1	CASSASGTGYNEQFF	TGTGCCAGCAGTGCCTCCGGGACAGGTTACAATGAGCAGTTCTTC
-	TRBD1	TRBV19	TRBJ1-4	CASSIWDSQKLFF	TGTGCCAGTAGTATCTGGGACAGCCAAAAACTGTTTTTT
once	TRBD2	TRBV19	TRBJ2-2	CASSRTPRTSGRTGELFF	TGTGCCAGTAGTAGGACACCCAGGACTAGCGGGAGGACTGGGGAGCTGTTTTTT
-	-	TRBV7-9	TRBJ1-1	CASSSNGETEAFF	TGTGCCAGCAGCTCAAACGGGGAAACTGAAGCTTTCTTT
once	TRBD1	TRBV19	TRBJ2-5	CASSRQGETQYF	TGTGCCAGTAGTCGACAGGGAGAGACCCAGTACTTC
-	TRBD1	TRBV19	TRBJ2-2	CASSMDRVVNTGELFF	TGTGCCAGTAGTATGGACAGGGTCGTTAACACCGGGGAGCTGTTTTTT
-	TRBD2	TRBV28	TRBJ2-7	CASGTGTSGRAHEQYF	TGTGCCAGCGGAACCGGGACTAGCGGGAGGGCCCACGAGCAGTACTTC
once	-	TRBV6-5	TRBJ1-5	CASGRGGQPQHF	TGTGCCAGCGGGAGGGGGGGGCAGCCCCAGCATTTT
once	-	TRBV4-1	TRBJ2-3	CASSQERPTDTQYF	TGCGCCAGCAGCCAAGAGCGGCCCACAGATACGCAGTATTTT
-	TRBD2	TRBV7-2	TRBJ2-3	CASSALAGSSTDTQYF	TGTGCCAGCAGCGCCCTAGCGGGGTCTAGCACAGATACGCAGTATTTT
-	-	TRBV11-2	TRBJ1-4	CASSLSQGINEKLFF	TGTGCCAGCAGCTTATCTCAGGGGATCAATGAAAAACTGTTTTTT
-	TRBD1	TRBV5-1	TRBJ1-6	CASSLVRTGDWNSPLHF	TGCGCCAGCAGCTTGGTCAGGACAGGGGATTGGAATTCACCCCTCCACTTT
once	TRBD2	TRBV4-1	TRBJ2-7	CASSQGAGDGNEQYF	TGCGCCAGCAGCCAAGGAGCGGGAGACGGAAACGAGCAGTACTTC
once	TRBD2	TRBV3-1/TRBV3-2	TRBJ2-7	CAILAGPSYEQYF	TGTGCCATCTTAGCGGGGCCCTCCTACGAGCAGTACTTC
-	TRBD2	TRBV2	TRBJ2-1	CASSDVSSGSYNNEQFF	TGTGCCAGCAGTGACGTTTCTAGCGGGAGTTACAACAATGAGCAGTTCTTC
-	-	TRBV29-1	TRBJ1-1	CSGIEYENTEAFF	TGCAGCGGCATTGAGTATGAGAACACTGAAGCTTTCTTT
-	-	TRBV27	TRBJ1-1	CASSLSRGTEAFF	TGTGCCAGCAGTTTAAGCAGGGGCACTGAAGCTTTCTTT
few	TRBD2	TRBV24-1	TRBJ2-1	CATSEGLLGWGNEQFF	TGTGCCACCAGTGAGGGACTACTGGGTTGGGGCAATGAGCAGTTCTTC
-	TRBD1	TRBV5-1	TRBJ2-5	CASSLDRGWETQYF	TGCGCCAGCAGCTTGGACAGGGGTTGGGAGACCCAGTACTTC
-	-	TRBV27	TRBJ1-6	CASSFQGSSYNSPLHF	TGTGCCAGCAGTTTTCAGGGGAGCTCCTATAATTCACCCCTCCACTTT
-	-	TRBV27	TRBJ2-7	CASSWGEGGSPYEQYF	TGTGCCAGCAGTTGGGGAGAGGGAGGTTCGCCCTACGAGCAGTACTTC